This T cell receptor beta chain is from a study of beta chain features in type 1 diabetes. Study-level points and caveats: Shorter TCRB CDR3s, moderately but significantly so, were found in Type 1 diabetes patients in all four CD4+ subsets.

This CDR3 has 16 amino acids. V was pared by 4 bases and J by 5 bases, with 14 bases of the junction left unmatched. Germline V CDR1 and CDR2: SGHTS, YDEGEE. About this clone itself: Its target is unknown.

Expressed TCRB transcripts were sequenced after all isolated RNA was converted to cDNA. The data were produced by immunoSEQ multiplex PCR, yet TCRdb's version contains in-frame clones alone and is incomplete. The sample holds 500,000 to 850,000 clones, more than 12% seen once. Sample: naive CD4+ T cells from blood. This chain joins TRBV5-8 and TRBJ2-5, with 7 nucleotides matching TRBD1. The origin of this receptor is a man younger than 30 with type 1 diabetes. CDR3 amino acids: CASSPRARQGWETQYF. Here the CDR3 DNA reads TGTGCCAGCAGCCCCCGTGCCCGACAGGGATGGGAGACCCAGTACTTC. Supplemented by reference TRBV5-8 and TRBJ2-5, the full variable domain reads EAGVTQSPTHLIKTRGQQATLRCSPISGHTSVYWYQQALGLGLQFLLWYDEGEERNRGNFPPRFSGRQFPNYSSELNVNALELEDSALYLCASSPRARQGWETQYFGPGTRLLVL.